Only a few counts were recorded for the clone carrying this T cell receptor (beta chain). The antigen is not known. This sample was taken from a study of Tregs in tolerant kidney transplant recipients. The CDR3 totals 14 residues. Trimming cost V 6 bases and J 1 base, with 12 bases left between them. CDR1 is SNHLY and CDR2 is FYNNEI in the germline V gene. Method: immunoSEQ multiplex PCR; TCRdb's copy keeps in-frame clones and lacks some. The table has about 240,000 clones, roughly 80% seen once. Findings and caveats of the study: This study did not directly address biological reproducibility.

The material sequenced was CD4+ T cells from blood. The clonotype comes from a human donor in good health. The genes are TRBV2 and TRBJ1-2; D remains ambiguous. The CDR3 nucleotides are TGTGCCAGCAGCCCAAGGTCGGGTAACTATGGCTACACCTTC. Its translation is CASSPRSGNYGYTF.